This passage covers 21 T cell receptor beta chains from one sample sequenced in a study of blood T cell repertoires in COVID-19. TCRdb's copy holds only in-frame clones and misses some; the assay was immunoSEQ multiplex PCR. The repertoire includes around 100,000 clones, under 90% of them detected once, and approximately 24% sits in the top ten. Material: peripheral blood. The receptors were sampled from a human donor in a cohort sampled during active COVID-19.

This CDR3 is CASSSGSTTTTGELFF. The CDR3 nucleotides are TGTGCCAGCAGTTCCGGGAGCACGACCACGACCGGGGAGCTGTTTTTT. The chain couples TRBV7-2 to TRBJ2-2, with D possibly matching TRBD2 (6 bases). The CDR3 has 16 amino acids. CDR1 is SGHTA and CDR2 is FQGNSA in the germline V gene. V was cut by 6 bases and J by 5 bases, with 19 bases left in between.

The V and J genes are TRBV6-5 and TRBJ2-5, with TRBD2 identical over 11 bases. CDR3 length: 15 amino acids. Germline values: CDR1 MNHEY, CDR2 SVGAGI. V gave up 6 bases and J gave up 5 bases; unmatched junction bases: 8. CDR3: CASRETSGTVETQYF. In DNA, the CDR3 is TGTGCCAGCAGGGAGACTAGCGGGACAGTGGAGACCCAGTACTTC.

The chain uses TRBV11-2 and TRBJ2-5, with 10 positions matching TRBD2. The CDR3 is 15 amino acids. CDR1 and CDR2 (germline): SGHAT, FQNNGV. With 3 bases clipped from V and 6 bases from J, the junction kept 7 bases outside the gene matches. The CDR3 region has the DNA TGTGCCAGCAGCTTTCAGCGGGGGGGCGGGAAGACCCAGTACTTC. It encodes CASSFQRGGGKTQYF.

The chain recombines TRBV2 with TRBJ2-5, with a tentative D call TRBD1 (5 bases). The germline V gene has CDR1 SNHLY and CDR2 FYNNEI. Trimming shortened V by 6 bases and J by 6 bases, and 11 bases separated the two germline ends. The CDR3 is made up of 12 amino acids. The CDR3 bases are TGTGCCAGCAGAGGGGATTTCCAGACCCAGTACTTC. It translates to CASRGDFQTQYF.

The rearrangement uses TRBV4-1 and TRBJ2-4; TRBD1 matches 9 bases. CDR3 length: 15 residues. Losses at the gene ends were 2 bases for V and 6 bases for J; bases not matched to a gene: 5. CDR1 and CDR2 from the germline V gene are MGHRA and YSYEKL. CDR3 in amino acids: CASSQPGQGPNIQYF. The CDR3 DNA is TGCGCCAGCAGCCAACCGGGACAGGGTCCAAACATTCAGTACTTC.

This clone was observed a handful of times. V is TRBV10-3 and J is TRBJ2-1, with D hard to call. Germline V CDR1 and CDR2: ENHRY, SYGVKD. V shed 5 bases and J shed 2 bases, with 10 bases lying between them. The CDR3 runs to 14 residues. The CDR3 region is CAISTTATYNEQFF. The DNA for the CDR3 is TGTGCCATCAGTACTACTGCTACCTACAATGAGCAGTTCTTC.

This CDR3 reads CASTPGGAGASDTQYF. The CDR3 region has the DNA TGTGCCAGCACCCCTGGGGGAGCGGGAGCGTCAGATACGCAGTATTTT. This chain links TRBV28 with TRBJ2-3; 8 bases fit TRBD2. The V gene's germline CDR1 is MDHEN and CDR2 SYDVKM. The CDR3 consists of 16 residues. The junction had 13 bases not matched to a gene; V was cut back by 7 bases and J by 4 bases. Full variable domain (outside the CDR3, taken from reference TRBV28 and TRBJ2-3): DVKVTQSSRYLVKRTGEKVFLECVQDMDHENMFWYRQDPGLGLRLIYFSYDVKMKEKGDIPEGYSVSREKKERFSLILESASTNQTSMYLCASTPGGAGASDTQYFGPGTRLTVL.

The chain uses TRBV4-3 and TRBJ2-1, with 8 bases aligning to TRBD2. Trimming at V came to 1 base and at J to 4 bases, leaving 9 bases not matched to a gene. CDR1 and CDR2 (germline): LGHNA, YSLEER. The CDR3 totals 17 residues. The CDR3 DNA follows: TGCGCCAGCAGCCAAGCTGGCTCGGGGGGGGCTTACAATGAGCAGTTCTTC. Its protein is CASSQAGSGGAYNEQFF.

The genes are TRBV5-1 and TRBJ2-2; D may be TRBD1 (5 bases). Germline values: CDR1 SGHRS, CDR2 YFSETQ. The germline V and J ends were trimmed by 2 bases and 3 bases, with 11 bases remaining between them. This CDR3 spans 15 amino acids. As DNA, the CDR3 is TGCGCCAGCAGCTTTCGAAAGGGGCACACCGGGGAGCTGTTTTTT. This translates into CASSFRKGHTGELFF.

The V gene is TRBV5-1, the J gene TRBJ2-1; possible D gene TRBD2, 5 bases. This CDR3 has 13 amino acids. Germline CDR1 and CDR2: SGHRS and YFSETQ. Trimming took off 0 bases at V and 10 bases at J, with 11 bases between the two ends. CDR3 sequence: CASSLDRTREQFF. The CDR3 DNA follows: TGCGCCAGCAGCTTGGATAGGACTCGAGAGCAGTTCTTC.

This clone showed up just a few times. CDR3 in amino acids: CASSALGTEGEKLFF. As DNA, the CDR3 is TGTGCCAGCAGCGCCCTCGGGACAGAGGGGGAAAAACTGTTTTTT. The chain employs TRBV2 and TRBJ1-4; 7 bases match TRBD1. The CDR3 extends over 15 amino acids. The germline V gene has CDR1 SNHLY and CDR2 FYNNEI. The junction had 12 bases not matched to a gene; V was cut back by 6 bases and J by 8 bases.

The table lists this clone with a few counts. The gene calls are TRBV10-2 and TRBJ2-2; 8 nucleotides match TRBD2. Looked up from germline, CDR1 is WSHSY and CDR2 is SAAADI. The length of the CDR3 is 14 residues. Losses at the gene ends were 3 bases for V and 6 bases for J; bases not matched to a gene: 3. CDR3 bases: TGCGCCAGCAGTGACTGGCGGGAGGCCGGGGAGCTGTTTTTT. Translating it yields CASSDWREAGELFF.

The chain links TRBV7-9 to TRBJ1-2; TRBD1 agrees at 8 bases. Unmatched junction bases numbered 8, after V lost 1 base and J lost 1 base. The CDR3 consists of 17 residues. The V gene's germline CDR1 is SEHNR and CDR2 FQNEAQ (reference sequence). As DNA, the CDR3 is TGTGCCAGCAGCTTAGGGACAGGGAAATTCGATAACTATGGCTACACCTTC. Residues: CASSLGTGKFDNYGYTF. The variable domain in full, with the rest retrieved from reference TRBV7-9 and TRBJ1-2, is DTGVSQNPRHKITKRGQNVTFRCDPISEHNRLYWYRQTLGQGPEFLTYFQNEAQLEKSRLLSDRFSAERPKGSFSTLEIQRTEQGDSAMYLCASSLGTGKFDNYGYTFGSGTRLTVV.

V usage is TRBV27 and J usage is TRBJ1-1; possibly TRBD1 for D (6 bases). Germline V gene lookup returns CDR1 MNHEY and CDR2 SMNVEV (reference sequence). Deletions cut 3 bases from V and 2 bases from J, with 7 bases between. This CDR3 region has 13 residues. The CDR3 nucleotides read TGTGCCAGCAGTTTGGACAGAAACACTGAAGCTTTCTTT. Translating it yields CASSLDRNTEAFF.

This rearrangement joins TRBV5-6 to TRBJ2-7; 7 positions match TRBD1. The J segment lost 3 bases and the V segment lost 2 bases, leaving 5 bases of the junction unmatched. The CDR3 loop spans 14 amino acids. Per the germline V gene, CDR1 is SGHDT and CDR2 is YYEEEE. The CDR3, as DNA: TGTGCCAGCAGCTTCTTTGCAGGGGGCTACGAGCAGTACTTC. Translating it yields CASSFFAGGYEQYF. Filled out from reference TRBV5-6 and TRBJ2-7, the complete variable domain reads DAGVTQSPTHLIKTRGQQVTLRCSPKSGHDTVSWYQQALGQGPQFIFQYYEEEERQRGNFPDRFSGHQFPNYSSELNVNALLLGDSALYLCASSFFAGGYEQYFGPGTRLTVT.

The chain couples TRBV7-2 to TRBJ2-5; 10 nucleotides line up with TRBD2. The CDR3 is 15 amino acids. With V trimmed by 5 bases and J by 5 bases, 8 bases remained unmatched. In germline, CDR1 is SGHTA, CDR2 FQGNSA. CDR3 DNA sequence: TGTGCCAGCAGCGTGAGCGGGGGGGCCTCCGAGACCCAGTACTTC. Its translation: CASSVSGGASETQYF. The variable domain in full, completed from reference TRBV7-2 and TRBJ2-5, reads GAGVSQSPSNKVTEKGKDVELRCDPISGHTALYWYRQSLGQGLEFLIYFQGNSAPDKSGLPSDRFSAERTGGSVSTLTIQRTQQEDSAVYLCASSVSGGASETQYFGPGTRLLVL.

The V gene is TRBV6-6, the J gene TRBJ1-2, with a tentative D call TRBD1 (5 bases). Trimming pared 4 bases from V and 1 base from J, leaving 10 bases between. This CDR3 contains 14 residues. Per the germline V gene, CDR1 is MNHNY and CDR2 is SVGAGI (reference sequence). This chain's CDR3 is CASSSRGINYGYTF. CDR3 DNA sequence: TGTGCCAGCAGTTCTCGGGGGATTAACTATGGCTACACCTTC.

To note about this clone: One end of the junction does not line up with germline, which may come from a read error. CDR3 coding DNA: TGTGCCAGCAGATTAGGGCCGGGAAGATCCTACGAGCAGTACTTC. Its translation is CASRLGPGRSYEQYF. This chain connects TRBV11-2 to TRBJ2-7; possible D gene TRBD2, 5 bases. There are 15 residues in the CDR3. Germline V CDR1 and CDR2: SGHAT, FQNNGV.

This clone was recorded many times. The chain is built from TRBV5-1 and TRBJ1-4; TRBD1 matches at 8 bases. The germline CDR1 and CDR2 sequences are SGHRS and YFSETQ. With 4 bases clipped from V and 1 base from J, the junction kept 6 bases outside the gene matches. This CDR3 comprises 16 residues. The CDR3 reads CASSPGGSGTNEKLFF. DNA of the CDR3: TGCGCCAGCAGCCCAGGGGGCAGCGGAACTAATGAAAAACTGTTTTTT.

The genes are TRBV7-2 and TRBJ1-5; D is ambiguous. Per the germline V gene, CDR1 is SGHTA and CDR2 is FQGNSA. The germline V and J ends were trimmed by 1 base and 7 bases, with 20 bases remaining between them. There are 17 residues in the CDR3. The CDR3, as DNA: TGTGCCAGCAGCTTAGGTTCAGGAGGGAGGATGGGACAGCCCCAGCATTTT. Protein sequence: CASSLGSGGRMGQPQHF.

J is TRBJ2-7 and V is TRBV3-1 (or the pseudogene TRBV3-2); perhaps TRBD2 as D (6 bases). V lost 4 bases to trimming and J lost 4 bases, with 11 bases between them. CDR3 length: 13 residues. Germline CDR1 and CDR2: LGHDT and YNNKEL (reference sequence). The CDR3 bases are TGTGCCAGCAGCCTCTCCCGGGAGTACGAGCAGTACTTC. Translated: CASSLSREYEQYF.